Following are 20 T cell receptor beta chains from one sample sequenced in a study of blood T cell repertoires in COVID-19. The data were produced by immunoSEQ multiplex PCR, yet TCRdb's version contains in-frame clones alone and is incomplete. In the table there are about 300,000 clones, around 88% of which are singletons. The sample consisted of peripheral blood. These receptors all stem from a woman in her 30s who had recovered from COVID-19.

This chain links TRBV4-2 with TRBJ1-6, with D possibly being TRBD1 (5 bases). The CDR3 runs 15 residues. V lost 3 bases, J lost 8 bases, and 14 bases lay in between. Germline V lookup: CDR1 LGHNA, CDR2 YNFKEQ. The CDR3 coding sequence is TGTGCCAGCAGCCAGCAGGGCACTTGGTATTCACCCCTCCACTTT. Translated, it gives CASSQQGTWYSPLHF.

The CDR3 protein is CAISDNRESTNEKLFF. The CDR3 DNA reads as TGTGCCATCAGTGATAACAGGGAAAGCACTAATGAAAAACTGTTTTTT. The V call is TRBV10-3, the J call TRBJ1-4, with D possibly TRBD1 on 6 matching bases. The V end lost 3 bases, the J end lost 2 bases, and 13 bases lay between the germline ends. CDR3 length: 16 amino acids. Germline V CDR1 and CDR2: ENHRY, SYGVKD.

The chain couples TRBV4-1 to TRBJ2-3, with 9 nucleotides matching TRBD1. V lost 4 bases, J lost 6 bases, and 11 bases stayed unmatched. Germline CDR1 and CDR2: MGHRA and YSYEKL. This CDR3 is built from 16 residues. This chain's CDR3 is CASSLTGTGRRDTQYF. CDR3 in DNA: TGCGCCAGCAGCCTCACCGGGACAGGGAGGAGGGATACGCAGTATTTT.

The chain employs TRBV19 and TRBJ2-1; 14 positions match TRBD2. Germline CDR1 reads LNHDA; CDR2 reads SQIVND (reference sequence). This CDR3 is 20 amino acids long. The trim removed 5 bases at V and 3 bases at J, leaving 15 bases unmatched. The CDR3 DNA sequence: TGTGCCAGTAGTCCATGGGCGGGACTAGCGGGGGCTCGAAGCTACAATGAGCAGTTCTTC. The encoded protein is CASSPWAGLAGARSYNEQFF.

This clone occurred once. The chain recombines TRBV30 with TRBJ1-1; D is unclear. This CDR3 has 17 residues. V was pared by 2 bases and J by 4 bases, with 23 bases between. Germline CDR1 reads GTSNPN; CDR2 reads SVGIG (reference sequence). The CDR3 nucleotides are TGTGCCTGGAGTTTGAACCGGGGTTATTTAATAGGCACTGAAGCTTTCTTT. As protein: CAWSLNRGYLIGTEAFF.

The V call is TRBV5-1, the J call TRBJ2-2; possible D gene TRBD2, 5 bases. Germline V gene sequence: CDR1 SGHRS, CDR2 YFSETQ. Trimming took 0 bases from V and 2 from J, leaving 8 bases between them. This CDR3 comprises 15 residues. DNA for the CDR3: TGCGCCAGCAGCTTGGGACTAACCAACACCGGGGAGCTGTTTTTT. It yields the protein CASSLGLTNTGELFF.

V and J are TRBV6-5 and TRBJ2-4; D is perhaps TRBD2 (6 bases). The length of the CDR3 is 12 residues. The germline V and J ends were trimmed by 8 bases and 9 bases, with 14 bases remaining between them. CDR1 is MNHEY, CDR2 SVGAGI, per germline. CDR3 nucleotides: TGTGCCAGCCCCGGGCAGGGAGGCATTCAGTACTTC. It encodes CASPGQGGIQYF.

The V call is TRBV5-1, the J call TRBJ1-6; TRBD1 matches at 9 bases. Germline CDR1 SGHRS, CDR2 YFSETQ. There are 14 residues in the CDR3. With V trimmed by 2 bases and J by 10 bases, 4 bases remained unmatched. CDR3 loop: CASSLQGAGSPLHF. CDR3 DNA sequence: TGCGCCAGCAGCTTACAGGGGGCTGGATCACCCCTCCACTTT. Based on the CDR3 plus reference TRBV5-1 and TRBJ1-6, the full variable domain is KAGVTQTPRYLIKTRGQQVTLSCSPISGHRSVSWYQQTPGQGLQFLFEYFSETQRNKGNFPGRFSGRQFSNSRSEMNVSTLELGDSALYLCASSLQGAGSPLHFGNGTRLTVT.

The chain links TRBV28 to TRBJ2-7; D is possibly TRBD1 (6 bases). Germline CDR1 and CDR2: MDHEN and SYDVKM. There are 17 residues in the CDR3. Trimming took off 5 bases at V and 1 base at J, with 21 bases between the two ends. The CDR3 nucleotides are TGTGCCAGCAGTAATCAGGACAGCGGAGGTTCTTCCTACGAGCAGTACTTC. It codes for CASSNQDSGGSSYEQYF.

The chain combines TRBV7-8 with TRBJ1-2; D remains unclear. V was shortened by 7 bases and J by 6 bases, with 15 bases between the two germline ends. Germline CDR1 SGHVS, CDR2 FQNEAQ. The CDR3 has 13 residues. The CDR3 here is CASTEGGVNGYTF. CDR3 nucleotides: TGTGCCAGCACGGAGGGCGGGGTCAATGGCTACACCTTC. Full variable domain (rest looked up from reference TRBV7-8 and TRBJ1-2): GAGVSQSPRYKVAKRGQDVALRCDPISGHVSLFWYQQALGQGPEFLTYFQNEAQLDKSGLPSDRFFAERPEGSVSTLKIQRTQQEDSAVYLCASTEGGVNGYTFGSGTRLTVV.

The chain links TRBV13 to TRBJ2-7, with TRBD1 matching 11 bases. Trimming cost V 2 bases and J 0 bases; bases outside gene matches: 3. There are 16 residues in the CDR3. CDR1 and CDR2 (germline): PRHDT, FYEKMQ (reference sequence). The DNA for the CDR3 is TGTGCCAGCAGCTTACGAGGGACAGGGGGCTCCTACGAGCAGTACTTC. It translates to CASSLRGTGGSYEQYF.

V and J are TRBV5-1 and TRBJ1-1; D may be TRBD1 (5 bases). The CDR3 contains 14 residues. Trimming removed 4 bases from V and 3 bases from J, with 13 bases in between. CDR1 and CDR2 (germline): SGHRS, YFSETQ. CDR3 sequence: CASSPNQGYTEAFF. The CDR3 DNA reads TGCGCCAGCAGCCCGAATCAGGGTTACACTGAAGCTTTCTTT.

J is TRBJ1-1 and V is TRBV4-2; a possible D gene is TRBD1 (5 bases). Trimming stripped 0 bases from V and 4 bases from J, with 9 bases between. The CDR3 totals 14 residues. Germline V gives CDR1 LGHNA, CDR2 YNFKEQ. The CDR3 protein is CASSQEGDLTEAFF. CDR3 DNA sequence: TGTGCCAGCAGCCAAGAAGGGGATCTCACTGAAGCTTTCTTT.

The chain has TRBV28 and TRBJ2-5, with D possibly being TRBD2 (7 bases). The CDR3 runs to 14 residues. Germline V gene data show CDR1 as MDHEN and CDR2 as SYDVKM. Trimming shortened V by 6 bases and J by 5 bases, and 16 bases separated the two germline ends. This chain's CDR3 is CASRPAGAEETQYF. In DNA, the CDR3 is TGTGCCAGCAGACCTGCGGGGGCTGAGGAGACCCAGTACTTC. Looking up the rest from reference TRBV28 and TRBJ2-5 gives the full variable domain: DVKVTQSSRYLVKRTGEKVFLECVQDMDHENMFWYRQDPGLGLRLIYFSYDVKMKEKGDIPEGYSVSREKKERFSLILESASTNQTSMYLCASRPAGAEETQYFGPGTRLLVL.

The chain couples TRBV28 to TRBJ1-3; 11 bases match TRBD1. The trim removed 7 bases at V and 1 base at J, leaving 9 bases unmatched. Per germline, CDR1 MDHEN and CDR2 SYDVKM. The length of the CDR3 is 17 residues. CDR3 nucleotide sequence: TGTGCCAGCACCACCGGGACAGGGGGAGGGTCTGGAAACACCATATATTTT. Encoded protein: CASTTGTGGGSGNTIYF.

J is TRBJ1-1 and V is TRBV20-1, with 7 positions matching TRBD1. Germline V CDR1 and CDR2: DFQATT, SNEGSKA (reference sequence). Unmatched junction bases numbered 4, after V lost 3 bases and J lost 3 bases. The CDR3 loop spans 13 amino acids. The CDR3 region is CSASKGTDTEAFF. CDR3 DNA: TGCAGTGCTAGTAAGGGGACAGACACTGAAGCTTTCTTT.

This chain joins TRBV18 and TRBJ2-1, with 7 bases that match TRBD2. Losses at the gene ends were 5 bases for V and 3 bases for J; bases not matched to a gene: 7. The germline CDR1 and CDR2 sequences are KGHSH and LQKENI. The CDR3 is 15 residues long. The CDR3 loop is CASSTPSSGYNEQFF. CDR3 DNA sequence: TGTGCCAGCTCAACCCCTTCTAGCGGCTACAATGAGCAGTTCTTC.

The rearrangement links TRBV7-2 to TRBJ2-7; TRBD2 matches at 10 bases. The V segment lost 5 bases and the J segment 3 bases; nucleotides outside the gene matches: 7. Germline V gene data show CDR1 as SGHTA and CDR2 as FQGNSA. The CDR3 has 15 amino acids. The CDR3 region is CASSIDSGGRYEQYF. As DNA, the CDR3 is TGTGCCAGCAGCATCGATAGCGGGGGGCGCTACGAGCAGTACTTC.

The chain combines TRBV4-2 with TRBJ2-1, with TRBD2 matching over 9 bases. Per germline, CDR1 LGHNA and CDR2 YNFKEQ. V shed 1 base, J shed 4 bases, and the junction held 5 bases outside the gene matches. The CDR3 loop spans 16 amino acids. The CDR3 region is CASSQVSGGSYNEQFF. CDR3 nucleotide sequence: TGTGCCAGCAGCCAAGTAAGCGGGGGGTCATACAATGAGCAGTTCTTC.

V gene TRBV5-1 combines with J gene TRBJ2-1; D remains ambiguous. The ends were cut back, 0 bases at V and 3 bases at J, with 7 bases in the middle. The germline gives CDR1 SGHRS, CDR2 YFSETQ. The CDR3 length is 14 residues. The CDR3 region is CASSLALDYNEQFF. For the CDR3, the DNA is TGCGCCAGCAGCTTGGCTCTAGACTACAATGAGCAGTTCTTC.